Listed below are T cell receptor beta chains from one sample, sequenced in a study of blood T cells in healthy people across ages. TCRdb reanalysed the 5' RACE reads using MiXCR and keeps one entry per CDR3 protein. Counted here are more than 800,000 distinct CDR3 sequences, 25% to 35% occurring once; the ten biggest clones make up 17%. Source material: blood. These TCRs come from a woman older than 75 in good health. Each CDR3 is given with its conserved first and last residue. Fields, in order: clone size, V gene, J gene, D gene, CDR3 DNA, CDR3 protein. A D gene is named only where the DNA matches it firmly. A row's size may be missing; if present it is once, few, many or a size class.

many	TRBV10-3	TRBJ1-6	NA	TGTGCCATCAGTGAAGAACAGTTTAATTCACCCCTCCACTTT	CAISEEQFNSPLHF
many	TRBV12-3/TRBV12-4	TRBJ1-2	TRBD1	TGTGCCAGCAGTTTAGCCCAGGGGGCAAACGGCTACACCTTC	CASSLAQGANGYTF
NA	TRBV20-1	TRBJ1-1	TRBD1	TGCAGTGCACCCGACAGGGGCATGGTTGAAGCTTTCTTT	CSAPDRGMVEAFF
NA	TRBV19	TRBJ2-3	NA	TGTGCCAGTAATTCAGGGGCGTACACAGATACGCAGTATTTT	CASNSGAYTDTQYF
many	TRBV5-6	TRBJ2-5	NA	TGTGCCAGCAGCTTCAGTAAGACCCAGTACTTC	CASSFSKTQYF
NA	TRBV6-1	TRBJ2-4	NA	TGTGCCAGCAGTGAGACAGGGAGGATAGGGCAGTACTTC	CASSETGRIGQYF
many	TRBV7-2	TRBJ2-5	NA	TGTGCCAGCAGCTCCAAAGCGGGAGAGACCCAGTACTTC	CASSSKAGETQYF
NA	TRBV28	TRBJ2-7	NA	TGTGCCAGCAGTATAAGGGACAGCGGGAGCTCCTACGAGCAGTACTTC	CASSIRDSGSSYEQYF
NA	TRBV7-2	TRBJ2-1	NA	TGTGCCAGCAGCCTGCCCGGCATCCCCTCCTACAATGAGCAGTTCTTC	CASSLPGIPSYNEQFF
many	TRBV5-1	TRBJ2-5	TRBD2	TGCGCCAGCAGCGGATCCGGGACTAGCCAAGAGACCCAGTACTTC	CASSGSGTSQETQYF
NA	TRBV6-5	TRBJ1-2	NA	TGTGCCGGCAGTCCCCGGGACGGCTATGGCTACACCTTC	CAGSPRDGYGYTF
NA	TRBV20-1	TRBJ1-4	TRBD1	TGCAGTGCTCGGGACAGAGAAAGACTGTTTTTT	CSARDRERLFF
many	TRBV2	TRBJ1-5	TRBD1	TGTGCCAGCAGGGGGACAGATAGCAATCAGCCCCAGCATTTT	CASRGTDSNQPQHF
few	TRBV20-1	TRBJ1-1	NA	TGCAGTTCAAAACTACCGGGACAAATGAACACTGAAGCTTTCTTT	CSSKLPGQMNTEAFF
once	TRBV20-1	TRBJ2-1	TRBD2	TGCAGTGCTAGTGTCGCGGGGGGGGTGCAGTTCTTC	CSASVAGGVQFF
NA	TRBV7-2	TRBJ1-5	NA	TGTGCCAGCAGCTTAGGGGCTGGGGCCGCCCTCCCCCAGCATTTT	CASSLGAGAALPQHF
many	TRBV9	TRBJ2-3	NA	TGTGCCAGCAGCGTAGAAGTAGGGATCGAAGATACGCAGTATTTT	CASSVEVGIEDTQYF
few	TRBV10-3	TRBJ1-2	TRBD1	TGTGCCATCAGTGCCGGGACAGCCAACAACTATGGCTACACCTTC	CAISAGTANNYGYTF
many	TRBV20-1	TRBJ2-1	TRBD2	TGCAGTGCTACAGGACTAGCGGGGCTCTACAATGAGCAGTTCTTC	CSATGLAGLYNEQFF
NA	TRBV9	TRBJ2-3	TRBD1	TGTACCAGCAGCGCCCCGACAGGGAGATTTGAGGATACGCAGTATTTT	CTSSAPTGRFEDTQYF
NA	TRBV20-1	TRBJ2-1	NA	TGCAGTGCTAGAGACCCCCGGGGGGCCGGTGAGCAGTTCTTC	CSARDPRGAGEQFF
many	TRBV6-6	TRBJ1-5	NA	TGTGCCAGCAGTTACTACGGACGGGGCCAGCCCCAGCATTTT	CASSYYGRGQPQHF
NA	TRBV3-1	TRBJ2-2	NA	TGTGCCAGCAGCCATATCGGGGGACCGGGCACCGGGGAGCTGTTTTTT	CASSHIGGPGTGELFF
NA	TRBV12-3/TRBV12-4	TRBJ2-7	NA	TGTGCCAGCAGTTTTGCAGGGGAGGACGAGCAGTACTTC	CASSFAGEDEQYF
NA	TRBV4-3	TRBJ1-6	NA	TGCGCCAGCAGCCAAGAGTCCGCTAATTCACCCCTCCACTTT	CASSQESANSPLHF
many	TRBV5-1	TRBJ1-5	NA	TGTGCCAGCAGCTTAGTGGGGGGGGATCAGCCCCAGCATTTT	CASSLVGGDQPQHF
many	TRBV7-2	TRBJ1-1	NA	TGTGCCAGCAGTTCCCAGGGGTACACTGAAGCTTTCTTT	CASSSQGYTEAFF
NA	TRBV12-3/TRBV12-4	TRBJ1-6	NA	TGTGCCAGCAGTGGCTACTATAATTCACCCCTCCACTTT	CASSGYYNSPLHF
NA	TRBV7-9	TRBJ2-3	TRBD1	TGTGCCAGCAGCCCGAGAACAGGGGTAGATACGCAGTATTTT	CASSPRTGVDTQYF
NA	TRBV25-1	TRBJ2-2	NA	TGTGTCAGCAGTGAAGCCCCCGGACAGACAGCGAACACCGGGGAGCTGTTTTTT	CVSSEAPGQTANTGELFF
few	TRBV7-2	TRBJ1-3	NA	TGTGCCAGCACCTTACGGGAGGCTGGAAACACCATATATTTT	CASTLREAGNTIYF
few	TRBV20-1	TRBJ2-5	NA	TGCAGTGCTAGAGATCGTTGGGGACAAGAGACCCAGTACTTC	CSARDRWGQETQYF
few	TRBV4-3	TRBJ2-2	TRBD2	TGCGCCAGCAGCCAAGAAGCGGGGCGGGGCGGGGAGCTGTTTTTT	CASSQEAGRGGELFF
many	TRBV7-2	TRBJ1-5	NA	TGTGCCAGCAGCTTATGGCCATATAGCAATCAGCCCCAGCATTTT	CASSLWPYSNQPQHF
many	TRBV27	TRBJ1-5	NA	TGTGCCAGCAGCCCTCCCAATCAGCCCCAGCATTTT	CASSPPNQPQHF
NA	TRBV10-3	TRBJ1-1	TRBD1	TGTGCCACCGGGACAGGGGCTCCTCTTGAAGCTTTCTTT	CATGTGAPLEAFF
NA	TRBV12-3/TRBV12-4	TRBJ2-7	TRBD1	TGTGCCAGCAGAAAAACAGGGGGCTCCTACAATGAGCAGTACTTC	CASRKTGGSYNEQYF
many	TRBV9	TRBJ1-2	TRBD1	TGTGCCAGCAGCGTACTCGAAACAGGGGGCGGCTATGGCTACACCTTC	CASSVLETGGGYGYTF
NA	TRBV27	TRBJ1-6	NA	TGTGCCAGCAGTATGAAGGGGGGTCCGTGGCCCCCCCACTTT	CASSMKGGPWPPHF
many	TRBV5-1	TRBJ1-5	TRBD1	TGCGCCAGCAGCTTGACAGGGGCAGAAAATCAGCCCCAGCATTTT	CASSLTGAENQPQHF
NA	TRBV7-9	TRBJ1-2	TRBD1	TGTGCCAGCAGATGGACAGGGGCTGGTGGCTACACCTTC	CASRWTGAGGYTF
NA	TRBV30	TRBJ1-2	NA	TGTGCCTGGAACCTAAACTATGGCTTCACCTTC	CAWNLNYGFTF
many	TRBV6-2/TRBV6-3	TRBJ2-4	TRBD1	TGTGCCAGCAGGAAAATACAACCACCAACGGGACAGTTAGCCAAAAACATTCAGTACTTC	CASRKIQPPTGQLAKNIQYF
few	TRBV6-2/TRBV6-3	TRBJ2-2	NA	TGTGCCAGCAGATCCATCCTGGTCACCGGGGAGCTGTTTTTT	CASRSILVTGELFF
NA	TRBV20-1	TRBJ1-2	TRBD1	TGCAGTGCTACATCCGGACAGGCCAACTATGGCTACACCTTC	CSATSGQANYGYTF
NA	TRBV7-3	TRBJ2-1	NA	TGTGCCAGCAGCTTACTGTCGGCGGGCCTAAACAATGAGCAGTTCTTC	CASSLLSAGLNNEQFF
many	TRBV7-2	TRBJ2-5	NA	TGTGCCAGCAGCCTGCCGCGGGAGACCCAGTACTTC	CASSLPRETQYF